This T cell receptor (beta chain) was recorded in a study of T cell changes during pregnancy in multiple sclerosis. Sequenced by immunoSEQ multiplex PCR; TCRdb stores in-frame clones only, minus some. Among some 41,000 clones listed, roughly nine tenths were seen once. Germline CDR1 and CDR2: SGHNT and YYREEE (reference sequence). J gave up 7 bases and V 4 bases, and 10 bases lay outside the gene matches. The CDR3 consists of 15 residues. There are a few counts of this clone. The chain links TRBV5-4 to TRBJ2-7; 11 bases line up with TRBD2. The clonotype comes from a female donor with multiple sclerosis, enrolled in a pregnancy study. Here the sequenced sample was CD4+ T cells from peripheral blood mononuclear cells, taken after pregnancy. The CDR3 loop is CASSAGTSGGREQYF. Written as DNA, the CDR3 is TGTGCCAGCAGCGCAGGGACTAGCGGAGGGAGGGAGCAGTACTTC.